The 19 T cell receptor beta chains listed next were all sequenced from one sample in a study of blood T cell repertoires in COVID-19. Profiled with immunoSEQ multiplex PCR; TCRdb holds only in-frame clones, not every one. Of approximately 450,000 clones listed, 80% to 90% were seen once; the top ten hold more than 0.95%. Sequencing used PBMCs or T cells enriched from blood (not recorded which). The receptors come from a man aged 25-45 years who had recovered from COVID-19.

The J gene is TRBJ2-1, the V gene TRBV19; 8 nucleotides align to TRBD1. The CDR3 contains 19 residues. Germline CDR1 reads LNHDA; CDR2 reads SQIVND (reference sequence). The V segment lost 5 bases and the J segment 9 bases; nucleotides outside the gene matches: 24. The DNA of the CDR3 is TGTGCCAGTAGTGCCAGGACAGGGCGGACTCCTTTGGTTGTTAGTGAGCAGTTCTTC. Residues: CASSARTGRTPLVVSEQFF.

The chain carries TRBV27 and TRBJ1-1, with 7 bases matching TRBD1. The CDR3 length is 14 residues. Trimming at V came to 2 bases and at J to 9 bases, leaving 9 bases not matched to a gene. Germline CDR1 and CDR2: MNHEY and SMNVEV (reference sequence). CDR3 in DNA: TGTGCCAGCAGTTTAAAGGGCGCAGGGGGAAAAGCTTTCTTT. Translation: CASSLKGAGGKAFF.

The chain joins TRBV29-1 to TRBJ1-2; D possibly corresponds to TRBD1 (6 bases). Per germline, CDR1 SQVTM and CDR2 ANQGSEA. This CDR3 has 12 amino acids. V was clipped by 5 bases and J by 8 bases, with 15 bases between them. For the CDR3, the DNA is TGCAGCGTTAGAGGGGGGGGCCGCGGCTACACCTTC. Translating it yields CSVRGGGRGYTF.

The chain is built from TRBV29-1 and TRBJ1-3; no clear D gene. The CDR3 extends over 13 amino acids. With 0 bases removed from V and 3 bases from J, the gap between germline ends came to 6 bases. Looked up from germline, CDR1 is SQVTM and CDR2 is ANQGSEA. The DNA for the CDR3 is TGCAGCGTTGAAGAACAGAATGGAAACACCATATATTTT. It is translated as CSVEEQNGNTIYF.

The J gene is TRBJ2-2, the V gene TRBV18, with 9 bases lining up with TRBD2. V lost 4 bases, J lost 5 bases, and 8 bases stayed unmatched. This CDR3 contains 16 residues. Germline values: CDR1 KGHSH, CDR2 LQKENI. Here the CDR3 reads CASSRPGLAGTGELFF. The CDR3 DNA reads TGTGCCAGCTCACGCCCGGGACTAGCAGGAACCGGGGAGCTGTTTTTT.

This chain joins TRBV5-1 and TRBJ1-4, with 7 nucleotides matching TRBD1. Looked up from germline, CDR1 is SGHRS and CDR2 is YFSETQ. The CDR3 runs to 15 residues. The V and J ends lost 4 bases and 10 bases, in that order; junction bases with no gene match: 13. The CDR3, as DNA: TGCGCCAGCAGCCCCCGCGCAGGGGGGCTGGGAAAACTGTTTTTT. This translates into CASSPRAGGLGKLFF.

The chain carries TRBV27 and TRBJ2-1, with a weak D call TRBD1 (7 bases). The CDR3 spans 14 residues. Germline CDR1 and CDR2: MNHEY and SMNVEV (reference sequence). Trimming took 10 bases from V and 7 from J, leaving 20 bases between them. The DNA for the CDR3 is TGTGCCACCAGCAGGGGGGAGTATCTGAATGAGCAGTTCTTC. This translates into CATSRGEYLNEQFF.

The chain joins TRBV6-5 to TRBJ2-7, with a weak D call TRBD1 (6 bases). CDR3 length equals 14 residues. The V gene's germline CDR1 is MNHEY and CDR2 SVGAGI. V lost 8 bases and J lost 3, with 17 bases in between. The CDR3: CASDLGQSYYEQYF. CDR3 bases: TGTGCCAGCGATTTAGGACAGTCTTACTACGAGCAGTACTTC.

This sequence joins TRBV19 and TRBJ2-7, with a possible D match to TRBD2 (5 bases). The CDR3 is made up of 15 amino acids. Germline V gene lookup returns CDR1 LNHDA and CDR2 SQIVND (reference sequence). The ends were cut back, 4 bases at V and 1 base at J, with 14 bases in the middle. In DNA, the CDR3 is TGTGCCAGTAGTAATGGCGCGGGTGCATCCTACGAGCAGTACTTC. This encodes CASSNGAGASYEQYF. Full variable domain (rest looked up from reference TRBV19 and TRBJ2-7): DGGITQSPKYLFRKEGQNVTLSCEQNLNHDAMYWYRQDPGQGLRLIYYSQIVNDFQKGDIAEGYSVSREKKESFPLTVTSAQKNPTAFYLCASSNGAGASYEQYFGPGTRLTVT.

J is TRBJ1-1 and V is TRBV4-1; TRBD1 matches 7 bases. Trimming at V came to 2 bases and at J to 3 bases, leaving 3 bases not matched to a gene. This CDR3 has 14 amino acids. Per germline, CDR1 MGHRA and CDR2 YSYEKL. The CDR3, as DNA: TGCGCCAGCAGCCAAAGTCAGGGGGACACTGAAGCTTTCTTT. Its translation: CASSQSQGDTEAFF.

V usage is TRBV28 and J usage is TRBJ2-1, with D unclear. There are 13 residues in the CDR3. CDR1 and CDR2 from the germline V gene are MDHEN and SYDVKM. Trimming stripped 5 bases from V and 10 bases from J, with 15 bases between. The CDR3 DNA follows: TGTGCCAGCAGTACCCCCGTATTGAGAGAGCAGTTCTTC. Amino acid sequence: CASSTPVLREQFF.

The V and J genes are TRBV29-1 and TRBJ1-1; 7 nucleotides line up with TRBD1. J gave up 1 base and V 6 bases, and 5 bases lay outside the gene matches. Looked up from germline, CDR1 is SQVTM and CDR2 is ANQGSEA. This CDR3 contains 13 residues. CDR3: CSVQGVQNTEAFF. The CDR3 bases are TGCAGCGTCCAGGGGGTGCAGAACACTGAAGCTTTCTTT.

The rearrangement uses TRBV21-1 and TRBJ2-7; the table assigns TRBD2, which was not confirmed against the DNA. TRBV21-1 is described as a pseudogene. CDR3 length equals 16 residues. DNA for the CDR3: TGTGCCAGCAGCAAAAGGCGAGCGGGAGGGCCCAACGAGCAGTACTTC. It yields the protein CASSKRRAGGPNEQYF.

This chain links TRBV12-3 or TRBV12-4 with TRBJ1-6, with no clear D. Trimming cost V 0 bases and J 14 bases, with 8 bases left between them. The CDR3 loop spans 12 amino acids. CDR3 sequence: CASSLASLSLHF. The CDR3 coding sequence is TGTGCCAGCAGTTTAGCTTCGTTGTCCCTCCACTTT.

The chain links TRBV5-5 to TRBJ1-2; D unresolved. The CDR3 loop spans 14 amino acids. Germline V gene lookup returns CDR1 SGHKS and CDR2 YYEKEE (reference sequence). V gave up 0 bases and J gave up 3 bases, with 9 bases separating them. This CDR3 reads CASSLAAGDYGYTF. The CDR3 bases are TGTGCCAGCAGCTTGGCCGCGGGCGACTATGGCTACACCTTC. Drawing the rest from reference TRBV5-5 and TRBJ1-2, the complete variable domain is DAGVTQSPTHLIKTRGQQVTLRCSPISGHKSVSWYQQVLGQGPQFIFQYYEKEERGRGNFPDRFSARQFPNYSSELNVNALLLGDSALYLCASSLAAGDYGYTFGSGTRLTVV.

The chain uses TRBV6-1 and TRBJ2-1; D call uncertain. Trimming stripped 4 bases from V and 0 bases from J, with 13 bases between. The length of the CDR3 is 16 residues. The germline gives CDR1 MNHNS, CDR2 SASEGT. Here the CDR3 reads CASSGFEADSYNEQFF. The CDR3 nucleotides read TGTGCCAGCAGTGGGTTCGAGGCGGACTCCTACAATGAGCAGTTCTTC.

V usage is TRBV6-5 and J usage is TRBJ1-2; tentative D call: TRBD1 (5 bases). Germline values: CDR1 MNHEY, CDR2 SVGAGI. Trimming removed 6 bases from V and 4 bases from J, with 18 bases in between. The CDR3 consists of 15 residues. The CDR3, as DNA: TGTGCCAGCAGGGGCCCGGGGACTGGAAGCTATGGCTACACCTTC. Its protein product is CASRGPGTGSYGYTF.

The chain combines TRBV18 with TRBJ1-4; D is undetermined. V lost 1 base, J lost 2 bases, and 11 bases lay in between. The CDR3 spans 16 residues. Germline CDR1 KGHSH, CDR2 LQKENI. This chain's CDR3 is CASSPRIGETNEKLFF. The CDR3 bases are TGTGCCAGCTCACCACGGATTGGAGAGACTAATGAAAAACTGTTTTTT. The full variable domain, its missing parts supplied by reference TRBV18 and TRBJ1-4, is NAGVMQNPRHLVRRRGQEARLRCSPMKGHSHVYWYRQLPEEGLKFMVYLQKENIIDESGMPKERFSAEFPKEGPSILRIQQVVRGDSAAYFCASSPRIGETNEKLFFGSGTQLSVL.

The CDR3 DNA is TGTGCCAGCAGCTTAGTGGCAGGGGCTGTGGAGCAGTACTTC. Residues: CASSLVAGAVEQYF. The V gene is TRBV7-8, the J gene TRBJ2-7; tentative D call: TRBD1 (6 bases). V shed 1 base and J shed 7 bases, with 14 bases lying between them. Looked up from germline, CDR1 is SGHVS and CDR2 is FQNEAQ. The CDR3 contains 14 residues.